This T cell receptor beta chain was sequenced in a study of T cell responses to AZD1222 COVID-19 vaccine (dated by TCRdb to about 2021). In the study overall: AZD1222 recipients with second doses at about 4 weeks or about 12 weeks were pooled, because spike-specific TCR depth and breadth did not differ between schedules. TCR sequencing covered roughly 230 trial participants: 200 to 220 given two doses of AZD1222 and 26 given two doses of MenACWY control vaccine. Trial participants were enrolled by age into 18-55, 56-69 and 70-plus year subgroups, with roughly 150, 30 and 60 TCR-sequenced participants respectively.

The trim is 5 bases for V and 5 bases for J, with a gap of 18 bases between the germline ends. The CDR1 and CDR2 encoded by the germline V gene are MDHEN and SYDVKM. From the cysteine through the phenylalanine, the CDR3 covers 15 amino acids. Just the 45-base CDR3 DNA is kept, in frame starting at base 1. This specimen's time point label, per the study, means: baseline before first vaccination. Vaccinee samples were obtained from the UK trials COV001 and COV002, which included a single-blind randomized controlled phase 2/3 trial of AZD1222 (ChAdOx1 nCoV-19) in healthy adults. Trial participant PBMC samples were collected at day 0 and day 28 after the second dose for TCRbeta chain sequencing. With regard to this clone: There is no known antigen for this receptor. Base qualities are not provided; no much larger clone lies one nucleotide away.

Results and caveats for the whole study, not just this receptor: Conclusions about previously exposed vaccinees are limited, since just 5 or 6 AZD1222 recipients were seropositive for SARS-CoV-2 at baseline. After two AZD1222 doses, both the breadth and the depth of spike-specific TCRs were significantly higher than at day 0 and than in MenACWY recipients. In the small 56-69-year group, the increase in depth fell short of significance, most likely because of low power. Epitopes outside the regions mutated in the B.1.351 and B.1.1.7 variants were reportedly recognized by nearly half of the unique spike-specific TCRs. Participants were mostly white British and included more females than males, and it was suggested by the authors that clonal diversity may have been underestimated. No day 14 peak-response samples were available, so repertoires were characterized only after the peak T cell response. The vaccine-associated CD4 TCRs covered the entire spike protein, and the dominant responses fell in regions 160-218 and 743-854.

The CDR3 regions of human TCRbeta chains were analyzed by immunosequencing. Processing in the source paper ran as follows. Repertoire TCRs were checked for matches against a reference library of SARS-CoV-2-specific TCRs that had been generated using the MIRA antigen-specificity platform. Breadth meant the fraction of unique TCRs that were SARS-CoV-2-associated, whereas depth meant the fraction of total T cells that were SARS-CoV-2-associated. Using the MIRA data, every spike-specific TCR was mapped to the spike region that the TCR reacted to and assigned to either a CD4 or a CD8 class. Log10-transformed breadth and depth values were compared by one-way ANOVA with Sidak's multiple comparisons tests. TCRdb provides this immuneACCESS table in a form limited to in-frame rearrangements. Some clones are lacking; in checked studies, under half of them reflect an unresolved V gene, and why the rest are absent is not known. V and J calls and clone size are as listed in that table; D and trimming were resolved from the DNA. The sample yields about 150,000 clones; more than 75% were counted once. Roughly 3.9% of the sample is taken by the ten largest.

Specimen: peripheral blood, collected on day 0 of AZD1222 vaccination. This chain is built from TRBV28 and TRBJ1-2; the D gene remains uncertain. The TCR originated in an adult in good health. This receptor carries the CDR3 CASSPPDSRGYGYTF. The nucleotides read TGTGCCAGCAGTCCGCCGGACTCTCGCGGGTATGGCTACACCTTC.